This record concerns one T cell receptor beta chain sequence. The germline CDR1 and CDR2 sequences are SNHLY and FYNNEI. Trimming took off 6 bases at V and 5 bases at J, with 11 bases between the two ends. This CDR3 region has 13 residues. These data belong to a study of cytomegalovirus exposure and HLA in healthy donors. Researchers ran the PCR with 60 Vbeta and 13 Jbeta primers. Some clones are missing from TCRdb's copy, which holds only in-frame ones; the method was immunoSEQ multiplex PCR. In the table there are 150,000 or so clones, about 74% of which are singletons. Sequencing was carried out using PBMCs. The TCR was taken from a male donor in good health and CMV-seronegative. The chain joins TRBV2 to TRBJ1-5; D is possibly TRBD1 (5 bases). CDR3 coding DNA: TGTGCCAGCAGGGGCCAGGGCCATCAGCCCCAGCATTTT. Amino acid sequence: CASRGQGHQPQHF. Looking up the rest from reference TRBV2 and TRBJ1-5 gives the full variable domain: EPEVTQTPSHQVTQMGQEVILRCVPISNHLYFYWYRQILGQKVEFLVSFYNNEISEKSEIFDDQFSVERPDGSNFTLKIRSTKLEDSAMYFCASRGQGHQPQHFGDGTRLSIL.